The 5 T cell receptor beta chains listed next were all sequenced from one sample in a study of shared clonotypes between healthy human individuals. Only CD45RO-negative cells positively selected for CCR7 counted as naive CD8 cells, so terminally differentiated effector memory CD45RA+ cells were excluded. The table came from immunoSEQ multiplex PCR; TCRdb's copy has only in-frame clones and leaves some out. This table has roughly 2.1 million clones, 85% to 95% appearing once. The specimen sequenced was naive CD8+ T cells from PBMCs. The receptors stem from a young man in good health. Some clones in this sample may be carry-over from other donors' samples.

The CDR3 sequence: CASSQTLAGGPRYNEQFF. The CDR3 nucleotides read TGCGCCAGCAGCCAAACCCTAGCGGGAGGGCCGAGGTACAATGAGCAGTTCTTC. The rearrangement links TRBV4-3 to TRBJ2-1; 12 nucleotides align to TRBD2. The CDR3 extends over 18 amino acids. Germline assignment: CDR1 LGHNA and CDR2 YSLEER. The V gene end was trimmed by 2 bases and the J gene end by 4 bases; junction bases not matched to a gene: 9.

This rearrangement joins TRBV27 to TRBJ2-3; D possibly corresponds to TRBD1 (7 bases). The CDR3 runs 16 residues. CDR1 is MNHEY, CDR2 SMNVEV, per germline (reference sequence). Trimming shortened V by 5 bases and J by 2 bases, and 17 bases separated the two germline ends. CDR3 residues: CASSTRGGGYTDTQYF. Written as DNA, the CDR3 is TGTGCCAGCAGTACCCGCGGAGGGGGCTACACAGATACGCAGTATTTT.

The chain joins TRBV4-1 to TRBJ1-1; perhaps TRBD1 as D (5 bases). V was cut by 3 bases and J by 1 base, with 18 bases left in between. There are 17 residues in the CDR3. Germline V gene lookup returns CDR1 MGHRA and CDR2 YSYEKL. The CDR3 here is CASSHPPRGEGNTEAFF. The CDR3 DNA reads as TGCGCCAGCAGCCACCCCCCCAGAGGGGAAGGGAACACTGAAGCTTTCTTT.

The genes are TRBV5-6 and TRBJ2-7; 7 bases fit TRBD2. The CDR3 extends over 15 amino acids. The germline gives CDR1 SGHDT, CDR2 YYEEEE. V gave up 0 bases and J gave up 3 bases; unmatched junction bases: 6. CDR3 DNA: TGTGCCAGCAGCTTGGAGGGACTATTAGACTACGAGCAGTACTTC. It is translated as CASSLEGLLDYEQYF.

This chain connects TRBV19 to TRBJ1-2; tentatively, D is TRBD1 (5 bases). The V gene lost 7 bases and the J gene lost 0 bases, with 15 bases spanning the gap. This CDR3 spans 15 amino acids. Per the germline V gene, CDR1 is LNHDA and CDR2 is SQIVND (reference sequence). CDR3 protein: CASNLRDGSNYGYTF. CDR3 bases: TGTGCCAGTAATCTCCGGGACGGCTCTAACTATGGCTACACCTTC.